This T cell receptor (beta chain) comes out of a study of T-cell reconstitution after alpha-beta-depleted transplantation in children. Findings and limits, study-wide: Several hundred rapidly expanded clones from non-depleted graft cells reportedly supplied alpha-beta T cells about two months post-transplant.

Preparation of the TCRbeta library was carried out with unique molecular identifiers. TCRdb re-derived calls from the PCR reads in MiXCR, one entry per CDR3 protein. The table lists about 830,000 distinct CDR3 sequences, 15% to 20% of them singletons. Concerning this clonotype itself: What it binds is unknown.

V shed 6 bases and J 8 bases; nucleotides not matched to a gene: 7. CDR1 and CDR2 (germline): WSHSY, SAAADI. The CDR3 runs to 14 residues. The sequencing used PBMCs, mostly from graft donor cells, collected 360 days after TCRalphabeta/CD19-depleted stem cell transplant. This rearrangement joins TRBV10-2 to TRBJ1-4, with 9 nucleotides matching TRBD1. The source is a male patient aged 10-17 years who had a stem cell transplant for acute lymphoblastic leukemia, so the T cells may come from the graft donor. This CDR3 reads CASSPGTGREKLFF. The DNA of the CDR3 is TGCGCCAGCAGCCCCGGGACAGGGCGGGAAAAACTGTTTTTT.